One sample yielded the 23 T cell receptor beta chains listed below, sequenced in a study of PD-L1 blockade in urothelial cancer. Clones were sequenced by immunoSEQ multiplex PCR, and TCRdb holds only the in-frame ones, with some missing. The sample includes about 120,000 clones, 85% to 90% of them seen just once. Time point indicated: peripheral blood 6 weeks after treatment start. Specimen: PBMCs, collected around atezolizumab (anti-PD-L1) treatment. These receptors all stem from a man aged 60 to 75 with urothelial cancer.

The DNA for the CDR3 is TGTGCCAGCAGCCCCAGACTAGCGGGAACCCGGACGGGGCACAATGAGCAGTTCTTC. This translates into CASSPRLAGTRTGHNEQFF. This chain uses TRBV11-2 with TRBJ2-1, with 11 bases aligning to TRBD2. The V gene's germline CDR1 is SGHAT and CDR2 FQNNGV. The J segment lost 5 bases and the V segment lost 5 bases, leaving 17 bases of the junction unmatched. CDR3 length equals 19 residues.

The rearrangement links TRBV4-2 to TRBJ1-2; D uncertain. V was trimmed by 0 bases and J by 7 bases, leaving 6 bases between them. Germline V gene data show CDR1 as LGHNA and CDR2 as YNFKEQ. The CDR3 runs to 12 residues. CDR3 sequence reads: CASSQETSGYTF. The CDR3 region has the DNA TGTGCCAGCAGCCAAGAGACTAGTGGCTACACCTTC.

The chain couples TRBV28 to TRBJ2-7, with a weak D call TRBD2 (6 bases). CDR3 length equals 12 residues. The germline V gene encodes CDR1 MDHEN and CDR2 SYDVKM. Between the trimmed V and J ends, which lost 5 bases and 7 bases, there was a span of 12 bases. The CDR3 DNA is TGTGCCAGCAGTCCGGGACTCTGGGAGCAGTACTTC. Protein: CASSPGLWEQYF.

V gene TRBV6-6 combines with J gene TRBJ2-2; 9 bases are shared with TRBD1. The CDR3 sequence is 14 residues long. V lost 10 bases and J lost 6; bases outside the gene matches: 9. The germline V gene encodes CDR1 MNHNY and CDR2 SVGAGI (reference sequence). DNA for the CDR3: TGTGCCACCTGGGACAGGGAATCATCCGGGGAGCTGTTTTTT. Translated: CATWDRESSGELFF.

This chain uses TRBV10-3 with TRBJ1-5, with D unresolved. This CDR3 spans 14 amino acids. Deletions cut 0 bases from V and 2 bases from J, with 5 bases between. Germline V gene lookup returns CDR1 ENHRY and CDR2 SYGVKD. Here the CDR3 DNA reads TGTGCCATCAGTGAGTCTATCGGCAATCAGCCCCAGCATTTT. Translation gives CAISESIGNQPQHF.

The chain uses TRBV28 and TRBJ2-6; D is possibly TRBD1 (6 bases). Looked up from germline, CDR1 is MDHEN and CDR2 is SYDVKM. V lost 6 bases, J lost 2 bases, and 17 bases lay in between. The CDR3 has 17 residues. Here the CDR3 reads CASSPTEGVTGANVLTF. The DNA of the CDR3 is TGTGCCAGCAGCCCCACCGAGGGGGTCACTGGGGCCAACGTCCTGACTTTC.

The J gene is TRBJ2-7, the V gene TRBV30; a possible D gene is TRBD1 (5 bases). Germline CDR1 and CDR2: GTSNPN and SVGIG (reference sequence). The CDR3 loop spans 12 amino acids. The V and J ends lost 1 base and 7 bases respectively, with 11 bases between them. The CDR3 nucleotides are TGTGCCTGGAGTGAAGGACATCTGGAGCAGTACTTC. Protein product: CAWSEGHLEQYF.

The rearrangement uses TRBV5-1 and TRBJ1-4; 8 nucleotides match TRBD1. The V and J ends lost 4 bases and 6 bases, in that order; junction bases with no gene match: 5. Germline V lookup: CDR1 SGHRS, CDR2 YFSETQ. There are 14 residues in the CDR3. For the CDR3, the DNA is TGCGCCAGCAGCCTTGGACAGGGCGATGAAAAACTGTTTTTT. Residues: CASSLGQGDEKLFF.

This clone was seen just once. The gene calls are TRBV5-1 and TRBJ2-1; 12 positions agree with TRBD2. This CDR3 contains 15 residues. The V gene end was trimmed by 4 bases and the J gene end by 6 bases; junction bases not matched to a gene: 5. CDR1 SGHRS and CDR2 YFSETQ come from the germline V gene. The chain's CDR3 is CASSPRTSGINEQFF. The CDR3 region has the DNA TGCGCCAGCAGCCCTAGGACTAGCGGGATCAATGAGCAGTTCTTC.

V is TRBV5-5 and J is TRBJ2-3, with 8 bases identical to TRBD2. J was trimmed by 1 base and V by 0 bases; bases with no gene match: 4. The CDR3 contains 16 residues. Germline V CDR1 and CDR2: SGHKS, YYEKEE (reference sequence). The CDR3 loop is CASSLATGGGTDTQYF. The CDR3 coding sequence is TGTGCCAGCAGCTTGGCCACCGGGGGGGGCACAGATACGCAGTATTTT.

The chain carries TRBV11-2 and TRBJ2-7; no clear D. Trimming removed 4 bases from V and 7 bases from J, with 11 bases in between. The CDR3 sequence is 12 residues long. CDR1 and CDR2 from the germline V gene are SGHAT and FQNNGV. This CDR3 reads CASSSDSREQYF. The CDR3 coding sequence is TGTGCCAGCAGCTCTGATTCTAGGGAGCAGTACTTC.

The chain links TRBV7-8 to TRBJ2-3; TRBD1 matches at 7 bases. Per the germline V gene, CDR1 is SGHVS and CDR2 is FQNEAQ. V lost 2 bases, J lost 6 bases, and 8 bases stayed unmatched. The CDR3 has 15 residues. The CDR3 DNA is TGTGCCAGCAGCTTATCAGAGGGGGCCTGGGATACGCAGTATTTT. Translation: CASSLSEGAWDTQYF.

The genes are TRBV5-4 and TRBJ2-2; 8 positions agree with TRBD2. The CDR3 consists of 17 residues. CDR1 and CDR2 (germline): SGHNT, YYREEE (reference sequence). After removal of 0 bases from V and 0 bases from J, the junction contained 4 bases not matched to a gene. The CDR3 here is CASSLESGGANTGELFF. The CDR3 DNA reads TGTGCCAGCAGCTTGGAATCGGGAGGGGCGAACACCGGGGAGCTGTTTTTT.

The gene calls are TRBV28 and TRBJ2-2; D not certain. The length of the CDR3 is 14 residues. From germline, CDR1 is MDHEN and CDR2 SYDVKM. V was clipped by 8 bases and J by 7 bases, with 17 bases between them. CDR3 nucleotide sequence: TGTGCCAGCCGTATTGGGTCCCCAGGCGGGGAGCTGTTTTTT. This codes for CASRIGSPGGELFF. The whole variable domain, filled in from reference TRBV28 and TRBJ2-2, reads DVKVTQSSRYLVKRTGEKVFLECVQDMDHENMFWYRQDPGLGLRLIYFSYDVKMKEKGDIPEGYSVSREKKERFSLILESASTNQTSMYLCASRIGSPGGELFFGEGSRLTVL.

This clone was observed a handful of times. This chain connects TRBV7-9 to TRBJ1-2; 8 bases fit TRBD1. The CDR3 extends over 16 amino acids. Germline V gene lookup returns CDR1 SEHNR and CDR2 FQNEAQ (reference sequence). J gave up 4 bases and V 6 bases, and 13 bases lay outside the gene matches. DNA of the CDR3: TGTGCCAGCAGTGAGTCGGGACAGGTCCCCCTCTATGGCTACACCTTC. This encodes CASSESGQVPLYGYTF.

The CDR3 is CASSGRQGSATNEKLFF. CDR3 sequence (DNA): TGTGCCAGCAGCGGACGACAGGGAAGTGCAACTAATGAAAAACTGTTTTTT. The chain uses TRBV7-9 and TRBJ1-4; 7 bases line up with TRBD1. This CDR3 comprises 17 residues. The J segment lost 0 bases and the V segment lost 5 bases, leaving 9 bases of the junction unmatched. Looked up from germline, CDR1 is SEHNR and CDR2 is FQNEAQ (reference sequence).

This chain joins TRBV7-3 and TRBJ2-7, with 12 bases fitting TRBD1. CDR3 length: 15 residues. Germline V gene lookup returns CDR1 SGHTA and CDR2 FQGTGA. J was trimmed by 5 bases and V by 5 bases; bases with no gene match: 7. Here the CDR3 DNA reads TGTGCCAGCAGCCCAACGGGACAGGGGGCGGACGAGCAGTACTTC. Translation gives CASSPTGQGADEQYF. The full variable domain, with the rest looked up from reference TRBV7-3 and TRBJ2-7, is GAGVSQTPSNKVTEKGKYVELRCDPISGHTALYWYRQSLGQGPEFLIYFQGTGAADDSGLPNDRFFAVRPEGSVSTLKIQRTERGDSAVYLCASSPTGQGADEQYFGPGTRLTVT.

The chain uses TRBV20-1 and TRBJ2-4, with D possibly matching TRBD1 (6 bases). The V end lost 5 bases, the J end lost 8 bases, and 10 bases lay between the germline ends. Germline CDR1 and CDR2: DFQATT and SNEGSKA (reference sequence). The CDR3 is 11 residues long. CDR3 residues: CSAGEGDIQYF. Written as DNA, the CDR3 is TGCAGTGCTGGCGAGGGGGACATTCAGTACTTC.

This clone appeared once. CDR3 DNA: TGTGCCAGCAGCATCCGGACAGGGGTCCTCAATGAGCAGTTCTTC. It translates to CASSIRTGVLNEQFF. V is TRBV13 and J is TRBJ2-1; 9 bases match TRBD1. The junction had 8 bases not matched to a gene; V was cut back by 5 bases and J by 6 bases. The CDR3 has 15 amino acids. CDR1 and CDR2 from the germline V gene are PRHDT and FYEKMQ (reference sequence).

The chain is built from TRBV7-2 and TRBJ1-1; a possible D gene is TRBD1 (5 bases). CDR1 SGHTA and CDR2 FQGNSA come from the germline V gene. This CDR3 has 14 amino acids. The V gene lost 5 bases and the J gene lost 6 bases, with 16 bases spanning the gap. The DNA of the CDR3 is TGTGCCAGCAGCCCCAGGGCAGGATCGTCTGAAGCTTTCTTT. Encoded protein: CASSPRAGSSEAFF.

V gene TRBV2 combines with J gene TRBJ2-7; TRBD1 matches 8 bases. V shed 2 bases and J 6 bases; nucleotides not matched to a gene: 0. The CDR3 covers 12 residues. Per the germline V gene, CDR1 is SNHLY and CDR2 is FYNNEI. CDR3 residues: CASSEQGAEQYF. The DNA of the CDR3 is TGTGCCAGCAGTGAACAGGGGGCCGAGCAGTACTTC.

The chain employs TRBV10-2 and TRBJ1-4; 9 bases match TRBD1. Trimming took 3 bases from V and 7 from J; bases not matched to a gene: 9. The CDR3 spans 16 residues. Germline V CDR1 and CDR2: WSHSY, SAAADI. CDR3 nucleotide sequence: TGCGCCAGCAGTGAAACGACCGGGACAGGGATTGAAAAACTGTTTTTT. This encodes CASSETTGTGIEKLFF.

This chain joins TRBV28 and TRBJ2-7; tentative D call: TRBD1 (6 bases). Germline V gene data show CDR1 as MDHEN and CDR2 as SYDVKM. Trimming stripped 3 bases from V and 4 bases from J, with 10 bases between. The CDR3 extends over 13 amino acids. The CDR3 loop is CASSFGQIYEQYF. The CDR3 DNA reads TGTGCCAGCAGTTTCGGACAGATTTACGAGCAGTACTTC.